The rows below give T cell receptor beta chains drawn from one sample of a study of blood T cell repertoires in COVID-19. The assay was immunoSEQ multiplex PCR, and TCRdb's table has in-frame clones only and misses some. The table has around 130,000 clones, around 87% seen once. What was sequenced was peripheral blood. The source is a human donor in a cohort sampled during active COVID-19. CDR3s include the opening cysteine and the closing phenylalanine or tryptophan. A D gene is named only where the DNA matches it firmly. A clone size is listed for some rows: how often the clone was seen (once, few, many), or a class if it is expanded.

abundance: NA
d_gene: NA
v_gene: TRBV6-1
j_gene: TRBJ1-1
CDR3nt: TGTGCCAGCAGTGAAGTTACCCCGGGGGCTGAAGCTTTCTTT
CDR3aa: CASSEVTPGAEAFF

abundance: NA
d_gene: TRBD2
v_gene: TRBV28
j_gene: TRBJ2-7
CDR3nt: TGTGCCAGCAGTTTCAGAATACGGGGGGGCCAATCCTACGAGCAGTACTTC
CDR3aa: CASSFRIRGGQSYEQYF

abundance: NA
d_gene: NA
v_gene: TRBV3-1/TRBV3-2
j_gene: TRBJ2-7
CDR3nt: TGTGCCAGCAGCCCCTTGGAGGGAAACGAGCAGTACTTC
CDR3aa: CASSPLEGNEQYF

abundance: NA
d_gene: TRBD2
v_gene: TRBV14
j_gene: TRBJ2-7
CDR3nt: TGTGCCAGCAGCCAAGATTCCCCGGGACTAGCGGGGGTTCTCTACGAGCAGTACTTC
CDR3aa: CASSQDSPGLAGVLYEQYF

abundance: NA
d_gene: TRBD2
v_gene: TRBV20-1
j_gene: TRBJ2-7
CDR3nt: TGCAGTGCTAGTGGGGTAGCGGGGGGCTACGAGCAGTACTTC
CDR3aa: CSASGVAGGYEQYF

abundance: NA
d_gene: TRBD1
v_gene: TRBV19
j_gene: TRBJ1-5
CDR3nt: TGTGCCACCACCAACCTTCCGGGACAGGGAATTTTCAATCAGCCCCAGCATTTT
CDR3aa: CATTNLPGQGIFNQPQHF

abundance: NA
d_gene: NA
v_gene: TRBV18
j_gene: TRBJ1-3
CDR3nt: TGTGCCAGCTCACCTGACAAGTTTGGAAACACCATATATTTT
CDR3aa: CASSPDKFGNTIYF

abundance: NA
d_gene: NA
v_gene: TRBV28
j_gene: TRBJ1-1
CDR3nt: TGTGCCAGCAGTTTAACCCCAGGGGCCTCCACTGAAGCTTTCTTT
CDR3aa: CASSLTPGASTEAFF

abundance: NA
d_gene: NA
v_gene: TRBV24-1
j_gene: TRBJ2-4
CDR3nt: TGTGCCACCAGTGTAGGACCGGACAGCTCACGGCGGAAAAACATTCAGTACTTC
CDR3aa: CATSVGPDSSRRKNIQYF

abundance: NA
d_gene: NA
v_gene: TRBV7-6
j_gene: TRBJ2-7
CDR3nt: TGTGCCAGCAGACAACTATTGCACTACGAGCAGTACTTC
CDR3aa: CASRQLLHYEQYF

abundance: NA
d_gene: TRBD1
v_gene: TRBV7-2
j_gene: TRBJ1-4
CDR3nt: TGTGCCAGCAGCTCCCTCGAGGACAGGGTAAAAGAAAAACTGTTTTTT
CDR3aa: CASSSLEDRVKEKLFF

abundance: NA
d_gene: TRBD1
v_gene: TRBV4-1
j_gene: TRBJ1-5
CDR3nt: TGCGCCAGCAGCCCATTAGGCAGAGGACAGGGCACTTTGGCCCAGCATTTT
CDR3aa: CASSPLGRGQGTLAQHF

abundance: NA
d_gene: NA
v_gene: TRBV28
j_gene: TRBJ1-4
CDR3nt: TGTGCCAGCAGTTTATCCGCAACTAATGAAAAACTGTTTTTT
CDR3aa: CASSLSATNEKLFF

abundance: NA
d_gene: NA
v_gene: TRBV29-1
j_gene: TRBJ2-2
CDR3nt: TGCAGCGTTGTCCCGGGAGCCGGAGGCGGGGAGCTGTTTTTT
CDR3aa: CSVVPGAGGGELFF

abundance: few
d_gene: TRBD2
v_gene: TRBV2
j_gene: TRBJ2-1
CDR3nt: TGTGCCAGCAGTGAACTATCCAGCGGGGGGCAGGTTGAGCAGTTCTTC
CDR3aa: CASSELSSGGQVEQFF

abundance: NA
d_gene: NA
v_gene: TRBV9
j_gene: TRBJ2-1
CDR3nt: TGTGCCAGCAGCGTAGCTGGAAGAGGGTACAATGAGCAGTTCTTC
CDR3aa: CASSVAGRGYNEQFF

abundance: NA
d_gene: TRBD1
v_gene: TRBV27
j_gene: TRBJ2-3
CDR3nt: TGTGCCAGCAGTTCAGGGGACAGGGTAGGAGATACGCAGTATTTT
CDR3aa: CASSSGDRVGDTQYF

abundance: NA
d_gene: TRBD2
v_gene: TRBV5-1
j_gene: TRBJ2-5
CDR3nt: TGCGCCAGCAGCCCTCGGCCGGGAGGAGGGGCGGAGACCCAGTACTTC
CDR3aa: CASSPRPGGGAETQYF

abundance: NA
d_gene: NA
v_gene: TRBV5-5
j_gene: TRBJ2-7
CDR3nt: TGTGCCAGCAGCTTGGTTATGTGGCAGGGCGTAGGCGAGCAGTACTTC
CDR3aa: CASSLVMWQGVGEQYF

abundance: NA
d_gene: TRBD1
v_gene: TRBV18
j_gene: TRBJ1-6
CDR3nt: TGTGCCAGCTCAACAAGGACAGGGCTAGCCCTCCACTTT
CDR3aa: CASSTRTGLALHF

abundance: once
d_gene: NA
v_gene: TRBV30
j_gene: TRBJ2-5
CDR3nt: TGTGCCTGGGGCTACGGGTTACAAGAGACCCAGTACTTC
CDR3aa: CAWGYGLQETQYF

abundance: NA
d_gene: NA
v_gene: TRBV11-2
j_gene: TRBJ2-3
CDR3nt: TGTGCCAGCACCAAAAACACAGATACGCAGTATTTT
CDR3aa: CASTKNTDTQYF

abundance: NA
d_gene: NA
v_gene: TRBV19
j_gene: TRBJ1-5
CDR3nt: TGTGCCAGCAATGGACAGCGAGATCAGCCCCAGCATTTT
CDR3aa: CASNGQRDQPQHF

abundance: NA
d_gene: TRBD2
v_gene: TRBV5-1
j_gene: TRBJ2-1
CDR3nt: TGCGCCAGCAGCCTGACTAGCGTGAATGAGCAGTTCTTC
CDR3aa: CASSLTSVNEQFF

abundance: NA
d_gene: TRBD1
v_gene: TRBV18
j_gene: TRBJ1-4
CDR3nt: TGTGCCAGCTCTCCTGGACAGGGGGCGGATGAAAAACTGTTTTTT
CDR3aa: CASSPGQGADEKLFF

abundance: NA
d_gene: NA
v_gene: TRBV4-1
j_gene: TRBJ1-4
CDR3nt: TGCGCCAGCAGCCAAGCTTCGGGTTCGTCTAATGAAAAACTGTTTTTT
CDR3aa: CASSQASGSSNEKLFF

abundance: once
d_gene: TRBD1
v_gene: TRBV10-2
j_gene: TRBJ1-5
CDR3nt: TGCGCCAGCAGACCCGACAGGGTAGGTCAGCCCCAGCATTTT
CDR3aa: CASRPDRVGQPQHF

abundance: NA
d_gene: TRBD2
v_gene: TRBV10-2
j_gene: TRBJ2-7
CDR3nt: TGCGCCAGCATCGAGAGGAGCGGGGGCCTCTACGAGCAGTACTTC
CDR3aa: CASIERSGGLYEQYF

abundance: NA
d_gene: NA
v_gene: TRBV27
j_gene: TRBJ2-7
CDR3nt: TGTGCCAGCAGTTTGTGGCAGGGGGGCTACGAGCAGTACTTC
CDR3aa: CASSLWQGGYEQYF

abundance: few
d_gene: NA
v_gene: TRBV5-5
j_gene: TRBJ2-5
CDR3nt: TGTGCCAGCAGCTCCCCGTTGGAGACCCAGTACTTC
CDR3aa: CASSSPLETQYF

abundance: NA
d_gene: NA
v_gene: TRBV5-4
j_gene: TRBJ2-5
CDR3nt: TGTGCCAGCAGAACCGGCCTCTCACGGGAGAGGGAGACCCAGTACTTC
CDR3aa: CASRTGLSRERETQYF

abundance: NA
d_gene: TRBD2
v_gene: TRBV2
j_gene: TRBJ2-5
CDR3nt: TGTGCCAGCAGCGAAGCGGGGGGGCCAGAGACCCAGTACTTC
CDR3aa: CASSEAGGPETQYF

abundance: NA
d_gene: NA
v_gene: TRBV7-2
j_gene: TRBJ1-4
CDR3nt: TGTGCCAGCAGCCCCCGGGGAAGCTCTGCAACTAATGAAAAACTGTTTTTT
CDR3aa: CASSPRGSSATNEKLFF

abundance: NA
d_gene: NA
v_gene: TRBV6-2/TRBV6-3
j_gene: TRBJ1-5
CDR3nt: TGTGCCAGCAGTTACTCGAGGGCGGGAAGCAATCAGCCCCAGCATTTT
CDR3aa: CASSYSRAGSNQPQHF

abundance: NA
d_gene: TRBD1
v_gene: TRBV27
j_gene: TRBJ2-2
CDR3nt: TGTGCCAGCAGTCGAGGGGGCGGCGGGGAGCTGTTTTTT
CDR3aa: CASSRGGGGELFF

abundance: NA
d_gene: TRBD2
v_gene: TRBV3-1/TRBV3-2
j_gene: TRBJ2-5
CDR3nt: TGTGCCAGCAGCCAAGGGACTAGGGGTCAAACCCAGTACTTC
CDR3aa: CASSQGTRGQTQYF

abundance: NA
d_gene: TRBD2
v_gene: TRBV28
j_gene: TRBJ2-3
CDR3nt: TGTGCCAGCAGTTTTGGGCTAGCGGACCCCACAGATACGCAGTATTTT
CDR3aa: CASSFGLADPTDTQYF

abundance: NA
d_gene: TRBD1
v_gene: TRBV13
j_gene: TRBJ2-2
CDR3nt: TGTGCCAGCAGCTGGGACAGGAGCCTCACCGGGGAGCTGTTTTTT
CDR3aa: CASSWDRSLTGELFF

abundance: few
d_gene: TRBD2
v_gene: TRBV7-9
j_gene: TRBJ2-2
CDR3nt: TGTGCCAGCAGCTTAGCCGGGGGGACCGGGGAGCTGTTTTTT
CDR3aa: CASSLAGGTGELFF

abundance: NA
d_gene: TRBD1
v_gene: TRBV28
j_gene: TRBJ1-1
CDR3nt: TGTGCCAGCAGTTCCTCAGGGGGCCGGGCGTACACTGAAGCTTTCTTT
CDR3aa: CASSSSGGRAYTEAFF

abundance: NA
d_gene: TRBD1
v_gene: TRBV18
j_gene: TRBJ1-1
CDR3nt: TGTGCCAGCTCACCAAAAACAGGGGCAAACACTGAAGCTTTCTTT
CDR3aa: CASSPKTGANTEAFF

abundance: NA
d_gene: TRBD2
v_gene: TRBV7-2
j_gene: TRBJ2-2
CDR3nt: TGTGCCAGCAGCTTAGTGGCGGGAGGAGGCACCGGGGAGCTGTTTTTT
CDR3aa: CASSLVAGGGTGELFF

abundance: NA
d_gene: TRBD2
v_gene: TRBV7-9
j_gene: TRBJ2-3
CDR3nt: TGTGCCAGCAGCTTAGTGTCTCTAGCGGGCCCCCTGGACACAGATACGCAGTATTTT
CDR3aa: CASSLVSLAGPLDTDTQYF

abundance: NA
d_gene: NA
v_gene: TRBV9
j_gene: TRBJ1-3
CDR3nt: TGTGCCAGCAGCGTGGCGGGGACTGGAAACACCATATATTTT
CDR3aa: CASSVAGTGNTIYF

abundance: NA
d_gene: TRBD2
v_gene: TRBV4-1
j_gene: TRBJ2-1
CDR3nt: TGCGCCAGCAGCTACGGACTAGCGGGGAGCGATGAGCAGTTCTTC
CDR3aa: CASSYGLAGSDEQFF

abundance: NA
d_gene: NA
v_gene: TRBV7-9
j_gene: TRBJ1-2
CDR3nt: TGTGCCAGCAGCTTCGGGTGGAGTTATGGCTACACCTTC
CDR3aa: CASSFGWSYGYTF

abundance: NA
d_gene: TRBD1
v_gene: TRBV28
j_gene: TRBJ1-1
CDR3nt: TGTGCCAGCAGTTTTGTCTATGGCAGCAGGGGGAGGATATTGAACACTGAAGCTTTCTTT
CDR3aa: CASSFVYGSRGRILNTEAFF

abundance: NA
d_gene: NA
v_gene: TRBV2
j_gene: TRBJ2-1
CDR3nt: TGTGCCAGCGTAAGCTATGAGCAGTTCTTC
CDR3aa: CASVSYEQFF

abundance: once
d_gene: TRBD1
v_gene: TRBV10-3
j_gene: TRBJ2-5
CDR3nt: TGTGCCCCCAGGGGCAGGGGGCTTTGGGAGACCCAGTACTTC
CDR3aa: CAPRGRGLWETQYF

abundance: NA
d_gene: TRBD1
v_gene: TRBV28
j_gene: TRBJ1-2
CDR3nt: TGTGCCAGCAGTCCAGGGGGCGCGAGCTACACCTTC
CDR3aa: CASSPGGASYTF

abundance: NA
d_gene: TRBD2
v_gene: TRBV2
j_gene: TRBJ2-1
CDR3nt: TGTGCCAGCAGGGCCGGGACTAGCGGGAGTGATGAGCAGTTCTTC
CDR3aa: CASRAGTSGSDEQFF

abundance: NA
d_gene: NA
v_gene: TRBV7-2
j_gene: TRBJ2-2
CDR3nt: TGTGCCAGCAGCTTAGTGTCGCTAGTCGGGGAGCTGTTTTTT
CDR3aa: CASSLVSLVGELFF